A selection of T cell receptor beta chains follows, all from one sample in a study of blood T cell repertoires in COVID-19. Measured with immunoSEQ multiplex PCR; TCRdb has only the in-frame clones, and not every one. The table shows 150,000 or so clones, with roughly 79% occurring only once. Sequencing was done on a sample of PBMCs or T cells enriched from blood (not recorded which). These receptors were collected from a woman aged 50 to 60 who had recovered from COVID-19. Each CDR3 is given with its conserved first and last residue. D genes are given only for firm matches. The size field is filled for only some rows; it gives once, few, many or a size class.

.,TRBV5-1,TRBJ1-1,many,16,TGCGCCAGCAGCTTGGTGGCTATGGGGGGATCCGCTGAAGCTTTCTTT,CASSLVAMGGSAEAFF
TRBD1,TRBV18,TRBJ1-1,.,15,TGTGCCAGCTCACCATTACAGGGGGCGGGGACTGAAGCTTTCTTT,CASSPLQGAGTEAFF
TRBD1,TRBV19,TRBJ1-5,.,15,TGTGCCAGTAGTATGGGACAGGGGGCGAATCAGCCCCAGCATTTT,CASSMGQGANQPQHF
.,TRBV27,TRBJ1-2,many,15,TGTGCCAGCAGACCATACCTTCGGGTCAGCTATGGCTACACCTTC,CASRPYLRVSYGYTF
.,TRBV5-1,TRBJ2-3,.,14,TGCGCCAGCAGCTTGGGCCAGAGCACAGATACGCAGTATTTT,CASSLGQSTDTQYF
.,TRBV18,TRBJ1-2,.,12,TGTGCCAGCTCACATCCAGGGAATGGCTACACCTTC,CASSHPGNGYTF
TRBD2,TRBV25-1,TRBJ2-1,.,18,TGTGCCAGCAATACGGGACTAGCGGGAGAGCTCTCCTACAATGAGCAGTTCTTC,CASNTGLAGELSYNEQFF
.,TRBV6-4,TRBJ1-4,.,16,TGTGCCAGCAGTGACTCCCGGGAATCAGGTAATGAAAAACTGTTTTTT,CASSDSRESGNEKLFF
.,TRBV6-1,TRBJ1-2,.,13,TGTGCCAGCAGTGAAGTGGGAGGCTATGGCTACACCTTC,CASSEVGGYGYTF
TRBD2,TRBV6-4,TRBJ2-2,.,14,TGTGCCAGCAGTGACGGGGGGGACACCGGGGAGCTGTTTTTT,CASSDGGDTGELFF
TRBD1,TRBV7-9,TRBJ2-4,once,15,TGTGCCAGCAGCTTACTGGACAGGGGGCTGAACATTCAGTACTTC,CASSLLDRGLNIQYF
.,TRBV6-5,TRBJ2-3,.,14,TGTGCCAGCGCCCGTGGGAGGAGCACAGATACGCAGTATTTT,CASARGRSTDTQYF
TRBD1,TRBV27,TRBJ2-5,.,14,TGTGCCAGCAGTTTAAGGGGGCGACAAGAGACCCAGTACTTC,CASSLRGRQETQYF
.,TRBV6-5,TRBJ2-7,.,14,TGTGCCAGCAGCTCTCCGGGACTTACCTACGAGCAGTACTTC,CASSSPGLTYEQYF
.,TRBV19,TRBJ2-5,.,13,TGTGCCAGTAGTAAAGCGTACCAAGAGACCCAGTACTTC,CASSKAYQETQYF
.,TRBV27,TRBJ1-1,.,13,TGTGCCAGCAGACCGCTCACCTACAGGGTAGCTTTCTTT,CASRPLTYRVAFF